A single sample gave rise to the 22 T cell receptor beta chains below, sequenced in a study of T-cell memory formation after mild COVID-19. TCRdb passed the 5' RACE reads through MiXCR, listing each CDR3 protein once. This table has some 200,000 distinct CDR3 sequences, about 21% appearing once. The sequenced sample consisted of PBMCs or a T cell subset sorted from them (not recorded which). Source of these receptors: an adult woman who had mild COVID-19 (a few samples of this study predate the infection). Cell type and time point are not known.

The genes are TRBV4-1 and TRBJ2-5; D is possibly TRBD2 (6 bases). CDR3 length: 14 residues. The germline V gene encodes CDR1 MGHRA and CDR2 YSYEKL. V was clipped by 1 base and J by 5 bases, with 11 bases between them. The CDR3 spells CASSQGLSGETQYF. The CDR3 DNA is TGCGCCAGCAGCCAAGGGTTGAGCGGGGAGACCCAGTACTTC.

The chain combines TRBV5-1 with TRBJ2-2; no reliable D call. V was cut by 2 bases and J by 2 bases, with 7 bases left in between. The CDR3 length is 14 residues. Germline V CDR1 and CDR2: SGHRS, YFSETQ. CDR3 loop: CASSLVRNTGELFF. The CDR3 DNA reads TGCGCCAGCAGCTTAGTCAGAAACACCGGGGAGCTGTTTTTT.

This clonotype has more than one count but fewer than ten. This CDR3 is CASSLSPDTAVYEQYF. The CDR3 DNA is TGCGCCAGCAGCTTGTCCCCAGACACAGCGGTCTACGAGCAGTACTTC. The chain joins TRBV5-1 to TRBJ2-7, with D tentatively TRBD2 (5 bases). Germline assignment: CDR1 SGHRS and CDR2 YFSETQ. Trimming took off 1 base at V and 3 bases at J, with 17 bases between the two ends. The CDR3 totals 16 residues.

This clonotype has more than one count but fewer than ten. Here the CDR3 DNA reads TGTGCCAGCAGCCCGGAGGGCAGGTTGATCGAGACCCAGTACTTC. It specifies CASSPEGRLIETQYF. This chain connects TRBV7-9 to TRBJ2-5; perhaps TRBD2 as D (6 bases). Germline V CDR1 and CDR2: SEHNR, FQNEAQ (reference sequence). CDR3 length: 15 amino acids. Trimming removed 5 bases at V and 5 bases at J, with 18 bases between.

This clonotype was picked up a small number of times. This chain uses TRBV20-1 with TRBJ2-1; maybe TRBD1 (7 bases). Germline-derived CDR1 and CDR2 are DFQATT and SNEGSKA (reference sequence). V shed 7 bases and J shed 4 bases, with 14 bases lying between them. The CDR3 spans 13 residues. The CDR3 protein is CSVEGATYNEQFF. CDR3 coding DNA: TGCAGTGTGGAGGGGGCGACTTACAATGAGCAGTTCTTC.

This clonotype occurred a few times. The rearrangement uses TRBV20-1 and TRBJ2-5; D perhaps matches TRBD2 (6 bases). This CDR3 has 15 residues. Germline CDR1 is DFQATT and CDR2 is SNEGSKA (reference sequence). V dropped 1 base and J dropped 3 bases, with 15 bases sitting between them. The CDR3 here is CSARVGGAPEETQYF. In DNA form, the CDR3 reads TGCAGTGCTAGAGTAGGCGGGGCCCCCGAAGAGACCCAGTACTTC.

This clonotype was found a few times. Written as DNA, the CDR3 is TGTGCCAGCAGCCAATCCGGTAGCAGCGGAGAGACCCAGTACTTC. This translates into CASSQSGSSGETQYF. The chain recombines TRBV3-1 with TRBJ2-5; D may be TRBD2 (5 bases). CDR3 length: 15 residues. Germline CDR1 and CDR2: LGHDT and YNNKEL (reference sequence). The germline V and J ends were trimmed by 2 bases and 4 bases, with 14 bases remaining between them.

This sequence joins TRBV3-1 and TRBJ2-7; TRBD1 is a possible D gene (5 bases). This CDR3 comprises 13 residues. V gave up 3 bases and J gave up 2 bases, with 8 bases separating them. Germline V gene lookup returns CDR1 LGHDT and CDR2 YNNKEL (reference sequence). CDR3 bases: TGTGCCAGCAGCCATCCAGGGACCTACGAGCAGTACTTC. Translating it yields CASSHPGTYEQYF.

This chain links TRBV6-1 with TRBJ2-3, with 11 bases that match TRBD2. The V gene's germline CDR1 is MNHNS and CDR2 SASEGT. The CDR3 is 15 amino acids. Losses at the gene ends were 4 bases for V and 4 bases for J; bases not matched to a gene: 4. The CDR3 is CASSAPGLAADTQYF. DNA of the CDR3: TGTGCCAGCAGTGCCCCGGGACTAGCGGCAGATACGCAGTATTTT.

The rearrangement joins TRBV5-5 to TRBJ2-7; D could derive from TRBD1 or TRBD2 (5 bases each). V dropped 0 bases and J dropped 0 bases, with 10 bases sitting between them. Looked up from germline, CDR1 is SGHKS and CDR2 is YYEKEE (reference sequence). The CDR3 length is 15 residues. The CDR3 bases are TGTGCCAGCAGCTTGGTAGCAGGGAGCTCCTACGAGCAGTACTTC. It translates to CASSLVAGSSYEQYF.

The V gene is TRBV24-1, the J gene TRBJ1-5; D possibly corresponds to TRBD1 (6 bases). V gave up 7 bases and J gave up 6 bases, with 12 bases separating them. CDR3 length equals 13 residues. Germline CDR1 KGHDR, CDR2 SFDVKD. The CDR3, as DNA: TGTGCCACCAGAAACAGGGTTGCTCAGCCCCAGCATTTT. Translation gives CATRNRVAQPQHF.

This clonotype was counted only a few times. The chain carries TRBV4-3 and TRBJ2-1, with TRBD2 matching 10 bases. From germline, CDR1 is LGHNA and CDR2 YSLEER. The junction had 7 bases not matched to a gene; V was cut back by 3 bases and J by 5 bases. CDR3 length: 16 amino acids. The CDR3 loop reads CASSHGLAGVDNEQFF. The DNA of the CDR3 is TGCGCCAGCAGCCACGGTCTAGCGGGAGTTGACAATGAGCAGTTCTTC.

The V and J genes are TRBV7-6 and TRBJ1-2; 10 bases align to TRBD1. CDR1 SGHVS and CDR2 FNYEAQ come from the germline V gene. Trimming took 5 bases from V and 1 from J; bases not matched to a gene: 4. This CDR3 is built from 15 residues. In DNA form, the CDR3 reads TGTGCCAGCAGCCCGGGACAGGGGCTTAACTATGGCTACACCTTC. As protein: CASSPGQGLNYGYTF.

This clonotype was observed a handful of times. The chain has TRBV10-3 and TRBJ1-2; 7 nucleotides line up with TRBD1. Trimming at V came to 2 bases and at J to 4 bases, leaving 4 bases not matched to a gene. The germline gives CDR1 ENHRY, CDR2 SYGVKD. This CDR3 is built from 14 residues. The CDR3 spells CAISETGVPYGYTF. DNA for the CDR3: TGTGCCATCAGTGAGACAGGGGTCCCCTATGGCTACACCTTC.

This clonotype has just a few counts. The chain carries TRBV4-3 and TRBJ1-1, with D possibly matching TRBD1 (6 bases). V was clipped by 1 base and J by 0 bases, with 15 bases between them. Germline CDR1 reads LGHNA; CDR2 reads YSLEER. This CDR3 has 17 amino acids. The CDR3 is CASSQAGTRELNTEAFF. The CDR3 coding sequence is TGCGCCAGCAGCCAAGCCGGGACAAGGGAATTGAACACTGAAGCTTTCTTT.

For the CDR3, the DNA is TGCAGCGTTGCTTCAATGAGCTCCTACGAGCAGTACTTC. This gives the protein CSVASMSSYEQYF. The chain has TRBV29-1 and TRBJ2-7; D not resolved. Germline-derived CDR1 and CDR2 are SQVTM and ANQGSEA. CDR3 length: 13 residues. Deletions cut 4 bases from V and 0 bases from J, with 10 bases between.

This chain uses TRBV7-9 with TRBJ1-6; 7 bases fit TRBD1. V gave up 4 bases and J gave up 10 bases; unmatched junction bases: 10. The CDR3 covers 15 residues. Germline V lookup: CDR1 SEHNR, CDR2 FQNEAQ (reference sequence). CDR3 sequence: CASSSVDRVNSPLHF. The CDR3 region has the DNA TGTGCCAGCAGCTCGGTCGACAGGGTTAACTCACCCCTCCACTTT. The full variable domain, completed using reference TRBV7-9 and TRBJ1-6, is DTGVSQNPRHKITKRGQNVTFRCDPISEHNRLYWYRQTLGQGPEFLTYFQNEAQLEKSRLLSDRFSAERPKGSFSTLEIQRTEQGDSAMYLCASSSVDRVNSPLHFGNGTRLTVT.

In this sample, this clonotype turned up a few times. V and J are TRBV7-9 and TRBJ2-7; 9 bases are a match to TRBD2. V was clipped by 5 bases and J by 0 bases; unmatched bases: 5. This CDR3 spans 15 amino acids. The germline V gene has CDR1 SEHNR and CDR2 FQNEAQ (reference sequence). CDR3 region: CASSPTSGSSYEQYF. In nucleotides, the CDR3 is TGTGCCAGCAGCCCGACTAGCGGAAGCTCCTACGAGCAGTACTTC.

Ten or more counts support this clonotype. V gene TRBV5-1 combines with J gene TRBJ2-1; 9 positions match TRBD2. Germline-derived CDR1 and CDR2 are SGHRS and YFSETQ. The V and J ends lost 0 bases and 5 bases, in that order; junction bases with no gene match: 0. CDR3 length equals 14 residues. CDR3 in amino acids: CASSLGLADNEQFF. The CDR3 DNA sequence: TGCGCCAGCAGCTTGGGACTAGCGGACAATGAGCAGTTCTTC.

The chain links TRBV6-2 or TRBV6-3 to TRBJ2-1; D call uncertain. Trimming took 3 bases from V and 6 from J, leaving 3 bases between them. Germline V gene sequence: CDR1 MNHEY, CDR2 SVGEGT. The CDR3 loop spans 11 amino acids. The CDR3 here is CASSYPNEQFF. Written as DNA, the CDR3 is TGTGCCAGCAGTTATCCCAATGAGCAGTTCTTC.

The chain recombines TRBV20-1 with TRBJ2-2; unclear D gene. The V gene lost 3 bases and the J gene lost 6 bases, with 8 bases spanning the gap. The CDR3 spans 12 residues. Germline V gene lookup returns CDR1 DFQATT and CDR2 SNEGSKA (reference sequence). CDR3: CSASPASGELFF. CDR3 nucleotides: TGCAGTGCTAGTCCAGCGTCCGGGGAGCTGTTTTTT.

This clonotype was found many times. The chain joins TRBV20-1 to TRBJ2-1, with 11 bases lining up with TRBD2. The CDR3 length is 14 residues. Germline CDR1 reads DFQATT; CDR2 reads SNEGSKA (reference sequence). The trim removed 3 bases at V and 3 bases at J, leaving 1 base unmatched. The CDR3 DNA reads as TGCAGTGCTAGCGGACTAGCGGGCTACAATGAGCAGTTCTTC. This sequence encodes CSASGLAGYNEQFF.